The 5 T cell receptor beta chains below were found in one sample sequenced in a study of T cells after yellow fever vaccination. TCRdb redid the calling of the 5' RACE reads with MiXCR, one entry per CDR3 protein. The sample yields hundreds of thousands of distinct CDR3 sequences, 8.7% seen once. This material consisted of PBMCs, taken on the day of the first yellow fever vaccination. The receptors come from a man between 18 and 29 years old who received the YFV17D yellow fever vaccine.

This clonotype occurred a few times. CDR3 nucleotide sequence: TGTGCCAGCAGGAGGGTAGCGGGGGTTAACACCGGGGAGCTGTTTTTT. Protein sequence: CASRRVAGVNTGELFF. The V call is TRBV11-2, the J call TRBJ2-2; 9 positions agree with TRBD2. Looked up from germline, CDR1 is SGHAT and CDR2 is FQNNGV. The CDR3 loop spans 16 amino acids. Trimming removed 6 bases from V and 2 bases from J; junction bases left unmatched: 7. Combining the CDR3 with reference TRBV11-2 and TRBJ2-2 gives the whole variable domain EAGVAQSPRYKIIEKRQSVAFWCNPISGHATLYWYQQILGQGPKLLIQFQNNGVVDDSQLPKDRFSAERLKGVDSTLKIQPAKLEDSAVYLCASRRVAGVNTGELFFGEGSRLTVL.

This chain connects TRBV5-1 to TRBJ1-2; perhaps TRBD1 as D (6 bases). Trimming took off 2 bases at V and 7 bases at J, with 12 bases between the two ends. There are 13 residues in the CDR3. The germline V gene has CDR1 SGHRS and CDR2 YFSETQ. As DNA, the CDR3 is TGCGCCAGCAGCTTTGGGGGCGCGGTTGGCTACACCTTC. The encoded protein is CASSFGGAVGYTF. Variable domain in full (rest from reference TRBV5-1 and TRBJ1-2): KAGVTQTPRYLIKTRGQQVTLSCSPISGHRSVSWYQQTPGQGLQFLFEYFSETQRNKGNFPGRFSGRQFSNSRSEMNVSTLELGDSALYLCASSFGGAVGYTFGSGTRLTVV.

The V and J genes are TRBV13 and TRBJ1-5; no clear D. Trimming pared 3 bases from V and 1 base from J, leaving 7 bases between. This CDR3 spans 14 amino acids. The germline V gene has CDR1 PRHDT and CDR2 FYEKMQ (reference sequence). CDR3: CASSFRPSNQPQHF. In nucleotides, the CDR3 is TGTGCCAGCAGCTTTCGACCGAGCAATCAGCCCCAGCATTTT.

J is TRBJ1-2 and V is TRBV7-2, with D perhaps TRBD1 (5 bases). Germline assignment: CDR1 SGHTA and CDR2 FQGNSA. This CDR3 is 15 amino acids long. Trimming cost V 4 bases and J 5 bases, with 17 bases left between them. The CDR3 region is CASSYALAGTYGYTF. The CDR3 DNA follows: TGTGCCAGCAGCTACGCATTGGCAGGGACTTATGGCTACACCTTC.

This chain's CDR3 is CSARKRGLNSNQPQHF. The DNA of the CDR3 is TGCAGTGCTAGAAAAAGGGGGCTGAATAGCAATCAGCCCCAGCATTTT. J is TRBJ1-5 and V is TRBV20-1; 7 bases match TRBD1. Trimming removed 2 bases from V and 0 bases from J; junction bases left unmatched: 7. Germline-derived CDR1 and CDR2 are DFQATT and SNEGSKA (reference sequence). The CDR3 consists of 16 residues.